One and the same sample provided the 32 T cell receptor beta chains below, sequenced in a study of OX40 agonist ivuxolimab in advanced cancers. The library came from the immunoSEQ multiplex PCR assay. Imported from immuneACCESS, the table was reduced by TCRdb to in-frame sequences with V and J called. These copies leave out some clones; in studies compared against another copy, an unresolved V gene accounts for under half, and the cause of the remainder is not known. Across this sample there are approximately 67,000 clones, with roughly four fifths seen only once. The top ten constitute approximately 2.3% of the sample. This specimen was CD4+ or CD8+ T cells sorted from blood, taken in a trial of the OX40 agonist ivuxolimab. These receptors originate from an adult with an advanced solid tumor such as melanoma, head and neck, liver or kidney cancer.

The V and J genes are TRBV27 and TRBJ2-1, with 8 bases that match TRBD1. Germline trimming cut 1 base from V and 10 bases from J; bases unmatched to any gene: 12. CDR1 is MNHEY, CDR2 SMNVEV, per germline (reference sequence). This CDR3 is built from 16 residues. CDR3 DNA sequence: TGTGCCAGCAGTTTATTCCGACAGGGGCTCTCCAGGGAGCAGTTCTTC. This encodes CASSLFRQGLSREQFF.

The V call is TRBV7-2, the J call TRBJ2-7; D remains unclear. The CDR3 is 14 amino acids. CDR1 SGHTA and CDR2 FQGNSA come from the germline V gene. Trimming shortened V by 0 bases and J by 4 bases, and 10 bases separated the two germline ends. The CDR3 nucleotides read TGTGCCAGCAGCTTAGCGGGATCCTCTTACGAGCAGTACTTC. Its translation: CASSLAGSSYEQYF.

The chain couples TRBV5-8 to TRBJ2-1; no clear D. The CDR3 length is 18 residues. Trimming removed 3 bases at V and 0 bases at J, with 19 bases between. Germline V gene sequence: CDR1 SGHTS, CDR2 YDEGEE. CDR3 nucleotides: TGTGCCAGCAGCTCAGACGGCTCGAGACTCCTCTCCTACAATGAGCAGTTCTTC. Its protein is CASSSDGSRLLSYNEQFF.

The rearrangement uses TRBV29-1 and TRBJ1-5; TRBD1 agrees at 9 bases. The V gene's germline CDR1 is SQVTM and CDR2 ANQGSEA. Losses at the gene ends were 5 bases for V and 7 bases for J; bases not matched to a gene: 9. The CDR3 spans 14 residues. The DNA for the CDR3 is TGCAGCGTTATACCACAGGGGGCTCAACAGCCCCAGCATTTT. Translated, it gives CSVIPQGAQQPQHF. The full variable domain, in which reference TRBV29-1 and TRBJ1-5 provide the parts outside the CDR3, is SAVISQKPSRDICQRGTSLTIQCQVDSQVTMMFWYRQQPGQSLTLIATANQGSEATYESGFVIDKFPISRPNLTFSTLTVSNMSPEDSSIYLCSVIPQGAQQPQHFGDGTRLSIL.

The J gene is TRBJ2-1, the V gene TRBV7-9; 7 bases line up with TRBD2. CDR3 length equals 13 residues. Germline assignment: CDR1 SEHNR and CDR2 FQNEAQ (reference sequence). The V segment lost 5 bases and the J segment 13 bases; nucleotides outside the gene matches: 11. The DNA of the CDR3 is TGTGCCAGCAGCCCCCCCCCAGCGGGAAAACAGTTCTTC. It specifies CASSPPPAGKQFF.

V gene TRBV19 combines with J gene TRBJ2-7, with 10 nucleotides matching TRBD1. Germline V gene lookup returns CDR1 LNHDA and CDR2 SQIVND (reference sequence). This CDR3 contains 17 residues. After removal of 5 bases from V and 4 bases from J, the junction contained 14 bases not matched to a gene. The CDR3 bases are TGTGCCAGTAGTCCTCTAGAAGGGGGACAGGGGAAATACGAGCAGTACTTC. It is translated as CASSPLEGGQGKYEQYF.

This sequence joins TRBV29-1 and TRBJ1-1; D unresolved. In germline, CDR1 is SQVTM, CDR2 ANQGSEA. V lost 5 bases and J lost 4, with 11 bases in between. The CDR3 extends over 12 amino acids. CDR3: CSVSEVGTEAFF. The DNA for the CDR3 is TGCAGCGTTTCTGAAGTGGGCACTGAAGCTTTCTTT.

The genes are TRBV30 and TRBJ1-3; D is undetermined. CDR1 and CDR2 (germline): GTSNPN, SVGIG (reference sequence). This CDR3 is built from 13 residues. V lost 5 bases and J lost 0, with 8 bases in between. The CDR3 coding sequence is TGTGCCTGGGAGAATAACTCTGGAAACACCATATATTTT. Its translation: CAWENNSGNTIYF.

The chain links TRBV9 to TRBJ2-3; no reliable D call. Germline loops: CDR1 SGDLS, CDR2 YYNGEE. V lost 0 bases to trimming and J lost 0 bases, with 11 bases between them. The CDR3 is made up of 16 amino acids. CDR3 region: CASSVGPSPSTDTQYF. In DNA, the CDR3 is TGTGCCAGCAGCGTAGGCCCCTCCCCTAGCACAGATACGCAGTATTTT.

The genes are TRBV5-1 and TRBJ2-3; 14 bases are a match to TRBD2. Germline lookup yields CDR1 SGHRS and CDR2 YFSETQ. The V and J ends lost 1 base and 3 bases, in that order; junction bases with no gene match: 7. The CDR3 sequence is 18 residues long. The CDR3, as DNA: TGCGCCAGCAGCTTGAAGCTTGGACTAGCGGGAGGTACAGATACGCAGTATTTT. Amino acids: CASSLKLGLAGGTDTQYF.

This clone has just a few counts. The V call is TRBV6-6, the J call TRBJ2-7, with TRBD1 matching 8 bases. CDR3 length: 14 amino acids. V gave up 1 base and J gave up 6 bases; unmatched junction bases: 5. Germline CDR1 MNHNY, CDR2 SVGAGI (reference sequence). In DNA, the CDR3 is TGTGCCAGCAGTTACTTACAGGGGGTAAGCGAGCAGTACTTC. It yields the protein CASSYLQGVSEQYF.

The chain recombines TRBV27 with TRBJ2-1; 13 bases match TRBD2. The trim removed 5 bases at V and 5 bases at J, leaving 6 bases unmatched. Per germline, CDR1 MNHEY and CDR2 SMNVEV (reference sequence). CDR3 size: 16 residues. DNA for the CDR3: TGTGCCAGCAGTATGGGACTAGCGGGATTGAACAATGAGCAGTTCTTC. Translated: CASSMGLAGLNNEQFF.

The chain carries TRBV2 and TRBJ2-1, with no clear D. CDR3 length equals 13 residues. Germline loops: CDR1 SNHLY, CDR2 FYNNEI. The ends were cut back, 8 bases at V and 10 bases at J, with 18 bases in the middle. CDR3 loop: CASHIGPPMEQFF. CDR3 DNA: TGTGCCAGCCATATCGGGCCACCGATGGAGCAGTTCTTC.

The chain has TRBV7-2 and TRBJ2-1; TRBD2 matches at 7 bases. V gave up 1 base and J gave up 8 bases; unmatched junction bases: 8. The CDR3 runs to 15 residues. CDR1 and CDR2 (germline): SGHTA, FQGNSA. CDR3: CASSLEGRAIDEQFF. The CDR3 DNA follows: TGTGCCAGCAGCTTAGAGGGGAGGGCAATAGATGAGCAGTTCTTC.

The chain employs TRBV11-2 and TRBJ2-1, with a tentative D call TRBD2 (5 bases). The CDR3 is 12 amino acids. Trimming removed 8 bases at V and 3 bases at J, with 8 bases between. The germline CDR1 and CDR2 sequences are SGHAT and FQNNGV. The CDR3 DNA reads TGTGCCAGCTTTGCGGGCTACAATGAGCAGTTCTTC. Protein: CASFAGYNEQFF.

The chain couples TRBV7-9 to TRBJ1-4, with no clear D. The CDR3 length is 14 residues. V was clipped by 3 bases and J by 0 bases, with 5 bases between them. In germline, CDR1 is SEHNR, CDR2 FQNEAQ (reference sequence). Written as DNA, the CDR3 is TGTGCCAGCAGCTTCGGAACAACTAATGAAAAACTGTTTTTT. Translating gives CASSFGTTNEKLFF.

The chain carries TRBV12-5 and TRBJ2-3; possible D gene TRBD2, 5 bases. This CDR3 has 15 residues. Germline V lookup: CDR1 LGHNT, CDR2 FRNRAP. Trimming took 5 bases from V and 6 from J, leaving 18 bases between them. The CDR3 is CASGTSGLAADTQYF. Written as DNA, the CDR3 is TGTGCTAGTGGTACCTCCGGGCTAGCTGCCGATACGCAGTATTTT. The entire variable domain, with the rest obtained from reference TRBV12-5 and TRBJ2-3, is as follows: DARVTQTPRHKVTEMGQEVTMRCQPILGHNTVFWYRQTMMQGLELLAYFRNRAPLDDSGMPKDRFSAEMPDATLATLKIQPSEPRDSAVYFCASGTSGLAADTQYFGPGTRLTVL.

The genes are TRBV5-4 and TRBJ2-2, with 14 positions matching TRBD2. This CDR3 has 18 residues. V lost 4 bases and J lost 6; bases outside the gene matches: 11. Germline loops: CDR1 SGHNT, CDR2 YYREEE (reference sequence). The CDR3 sequence: CASSPPGLAGDGAGELFF. In nucleotides, the CDR3 is TGTGCCAGCAGCCCTCCGGGACTAGCGGGAGATGGGGCCGGGGAGCTGTTTTTT.

V is TRBV27 and J is TRBJ1-1, with D tentatively TRBD1 (6 bases). The germline CDR1 and CDR2 sequences are MNHEY and SMNVEV (reference sequence). V was shortened by 7 bases and J by 0 bases, with 12 bases between the two germline ends. This CDR3 is 14 amino acids long. The CDR3: CASTSGGMNTEAFF. The CDR3 DNA reads as TGTGCCAGCACCTCCGGGGGCATGAACACTGAAGCTTTCTTT.

The chain links TRBV30 to TRBJ1-2; D not certain. Germline CDR1 GTSNPN, CDR2 SVGIG (reference sequence). The CDR3 spans 16 residues. Trimming removed 5 bases from V and 5 bases from J, with 24 bases in between. The CDR3 loop is CAWQLTLFPPLYGYTF. CDR3 sequence (DNA): TGTGCCTGGCAGTTAACCCTTTTCCCACCTTTATATGGCTACACCTTC.

DNA for the CDR3: TGTGCCAGCAGTCGCGACAGGAACACTGAAGCTTTCTTT. Its translation: CASSRDRNTEAFF. The chain employs TRBV2 and TRBJ1-1; D is perhaps TRBD1 (5 bases). This CDR3 region has 13 residues. The germline V gene encodes CDR1 SNHLY and CDR2 FYNNEI. Trimming removed 5 bases at V and 1 base at J, with 8 bases between. The variable domain in full, completed from reference TRBV2 and TRBJ1-1, reads EPEVTQTPSHQVTQMGQEVILRCVPISNHLYFYWYRQILGQKVEFLVSFYNNEISEKSEIFDDQFSVERPDGSNFTLKIRSTKLEDSAMYFCASSRDRNTEAFFGQGTRLTVV.

The J gene is TRBJ2-2, the V gene TRBV6-4; D not resolved. Germline loops: CDR1 MRHNA, CDR2 SNTAGT. Trimming pared 4 bases from V and 6 bases from J, leaving 15 bases between. This CDR3 spans 15 amino acids. CDR3 nucleotide sequence: TGTGCCAGCAGTGTGGACGGCTTGGTGGCCGGGGAGCTGTTTTTT. Translation gives CASSVDGLVAGELFF.

V gene TRBV7-2 combines with J gene TRBJ2-7; D ambiguous. CDR1 is SGHTA and CDR2 is FQGNSA in the germline V gene. The ends were cut back, 8 bases at V and 4 bases at J, with 15 bases in the middle. CDR3 length: 13 amino acids. This CDR3 reads CASRSSGEYEQYF. CDR3 DNA sequence: TGTGCCAGCCGTAGTTCGGGTGAATACGAGCAGTACTTC. The full variable domain, its missing parts supplied by reference TRBV7-2 and TRBJ2-7, is GAGVSQSPSNKVTEKGKDVELRCDPISGHTALYWYRQSLGQGLEFLIYFQGNSAPDKSGLPSDRFSAERTGGSVSTLTIQRTQQEDSAVYLCASRSSGEYEQYFGPGTRLTVT.

The chain combines TRBV6-6 with TRBJ1-4; D possibly corresponds to TRBD1 (6 bases). V was trimmed by 0 bases and J by 8 bases, leaving 16 bases between them. This CDR3 contains 16 residues. CDR1 is MNHNY, CDR2 SVGAGI, per germline (reference sequence). The DNA of the CDR3 is TGTGCCAGCAGTTACTCGACGTCCACCACAGGGGAAAAACTGTTTTTT. It yields the protein CASSYSTSTTGEKLFF.

This chain links TRBV19 with TRBJ2-5, with 7 bases matching TRBD1. From germline, CDR1 is LNHDA and CDR2 SQIVND (reference sequence). CDR3 length: 16 residues. Trimming cost V 7 bases and J 1 base; bases outside gene matches: 12. DNA for the CDR3: TGTGCCAGTACTCGTCGTTTGGCAGGGGGCCAAGAGACCCAGTACTTC. It is translated as CASTRRLAGGQETQYF. The whole variable domain, filled in from reference TRBV19 and TRBJ2-5, reads DGGITQSPKYLFRKEGQNVTLSCEQNLNHDAMYWYRQDPGQGLRLIYYSQIVNDFQKGDIAEGYSVSREKKESFPLTVTSAQKNPTAFYLCASTRRLAGGQETQYFGPGTRLLVL.

The gene calls are TRBV7-8 and TRBJ2-3, with D tentatively TRBD2 (6 bases). The CDR3 runs 12 residues. The germline gives CDR1 SGHVS, CDR2 FQNEAQ. Trimming removed 1 base at V and 14 bases at J, with 13 bases between. The CDR3 nucleotides are TGTGCCAGCAGCTTAGGGGCGGGATATTGGTATTTT. This codes for CASSLGAGYWYF.

J is TRBJ2-6 and V is TRBV7-8; D might be TRBD2 (6 bases). The CDR3 has 16 residues. Trimming took 3 bases from V and 0 from J, leaving 9 bases between them. Germline V gives CDR1 SGHVS, CDR2 FQNEAQ. This CDR3 is CASSFAGSSGANVLTF. The DNA for the CDR3 is TGTGCCAGCAGCTTCGCGGGAAGCTCTGGGGCCAACGTCCTGACTTTC.

The chain has TRBV14 and TRBJ2-5; D is unclear. Germline values: CDR1 SGHDN, CDR2 FVKESK. This CDR3 contains 12 residues. V was shortened by 1 base and J by 4 bases, with 4 bases between the two germline ends. The CDR3 here is CASSQVRETQYF. CDR3 bases: TGTGCCAGCAGCCAAGTAAGAGAGACCCAGTACTTC.

The chain carries TRBV30 and TRBJ2-1, with TRBD2 matching over 7 bases. Germline V gives CDR1 GTSNPN, CDR2 SVGIG (reference sequence). The V segment lost 4 bases and the J segment 0 bases; nucleotides outside the gene matches: 3. The CDR3 is 14 residues long. In DNA form, the CDR3 reads TGTGCCTGGACTAGCGGAAGCTCCTACAATGAGCAGTTCTTC. It codes for CAWTSGSSYNEQFF.

This clone was detected a few times. The chain joins TRBV5-4 to TRBJ1-3; TRBD1 might be the D (5 bases). Germline V gene sequence: CDR1 SGHNT, CDR2 YYREEE (reference sequence). V was trimmed by 1 base and J by 2 bases, leaving 13 bases between them. This CDR3 comprises 16 residues. CDR3 loop: CASSLRGVQPGNTIYF. CDR3 DNA sequence: TGTGCCAGCAGCTTGCGGGGGGTCCAACCTGGAAACACCATATATTTT.

V and J are TRBV4-2 and TRBJ2-7; 8 positions match TRBD2. V gave up 0 bases and J gave up 2 bases; unmatched junction bases: 6. Germline CDR1 LGHNA, CDR2 YNFKEQ. The CDR3 spans 16 residues. The DNA for the CDR3 is TGTGCCAGCAGCCAAGACTTAGCGGGACCACCCTACGAGCAGTACTTC. It is translated as CASSQDLAGPPYEQYF.

The J gene is TRBJ2-2, the V gene TRBV15, with unresolved D. V was shortened by 2 bases and J by 7 bases, with 8 bases between the two germline ends. This CDR3 region has 13 residues. Germline loops: CDR1 LNHNV, CDR2 YYDKDF (reference sequence). CDR3 sequence (DNA): TGTGCCACCAGCAGAAATAAAGGCGGGGAGCTGTTTTTT. It is translated as CATSRNKGGELFF. Complete variable domain (other parts from reference TRBV15 and TRBJ2-2): DAMVIQNPRYQVTQFGKPVTLSCSQTLNHNVMYWYQQKSSQAPKLLFHYYDKDFNNEADTPDNFQSRRPNTSFCFLDIRSPGLGDTAMYLCATSRNKGGELFFGEGSRLTVL.